Shown below are 27 T cell receptor beta chains from a single sample sequenced in a study of blood T cell repertoires in COVID-19. Here immunoSEQ multiplex PCR was the method, and the copy in TCRdb shows in-frame clones only, minus some. The sample lists some 150,000 clones; approximately 90% were seen once. The source material was peripheral blood. Every receptor here comes from a woman aged 55-69 years with active COVID-19.

The chain recombines TRBV29-1 with TRBJ1-2; TRBD1 matches 8 bases. Looked up from germline, CDR1 is SQVTM and CDR2 is ANQGSEA. There are 13 residues in the CDR3. V shed 3 bases, J shed 4 bases, and the junction held 4 bases outside the gene matches. The CDR3: CSVEWDRRYGYTF. In nucleotides, the CDR3 is TGCAGCGTTGAGTGGGACAGGCGCTATGGCTACACCTTC.

In its sample, this clone was seen once. This chain uses TRBV18 with TRBJ2-7, with TRBD1 identical over 7 bases. CDR3 length: 13 amino acids. CDR1 is KGHSH and CDR2 is LQKENI in the germline V gene. V gave up 6 bases and J gave up 2 bases; unmatched junction bases: 4. The CDR3 is CASSPDRTYEQYF. CDR3 sequence (DNA): TGTGCCAGCTCCCCGGACAGGACCTACGAGCAGTACTTC.

This clone was picked up one time. The DNA for the CDR3 is TGTGCCAGCAGTGACAGGGTTGGATACTCCTACGAGCAGTACTTC. Residues: CASSDRVGYSYEQYF. The chain employs TRBV2 and TRBJ2-7; the D gene is possibly TRBD1 (5 bases). Germline-derived CDR1 and CDR2 are SNHLY and FYNNEI. Trimming removed 3 bases from V and 0 bases from J, with 12 bases in between. The CDR3 sequence is 15 residues long.

The J gene is TRBJ2-2, the V gene TRBV19; 8 bases fit TRBD1. Germline V gives CDR1 LNHDA, CDR2 SQIVND (reference sequence). J was trimmed by 3 bases and V by 6 bases; bases with no gene match: 9. The CDR3 consists of 16 residues. The CDR3 coding sequence is TGTGCCAGTAGGAGAATAGACAGGGGAGACACCGGGGAGCTGTTTTTT. Translated, it gives CASRRIDRGDTGELFF.

The CDR3 DNA reads TGTGCCAGCAGTCCACCTGACAGGGAAAATCAGCCCCAGCATTTT. The encoded protein is CASSPPDRENQPQHF. The genes are TRBV28 and TRBJ1-5; TRBD1 aligns across 7 bases. This CDR3 has 15 residues. With V trimmed by 5 bases and J by 4 bases, 8 bases remained unmatched. Germline CDR1 reads MDHEN; CDR2 reads SYDVKM.

This clone was seen a handful of times. V and J are TRBV12-3 or TRBV12-4 and TRBJ1-1; TRBD1 is a possible D gene (5 bases). CDR3 length: 13 residues. V lost 1 base and J 5 bases, leaving 8 bases between the germline ends. CDR3 loop: CASSLESGTEAFF. The CDR3 DNA reads as TGTGCCAGCAGTTTAGAGTCAGGGACTGAAGCTTTCTTT.

This chain links TRBV6-2 or TRBV6-3 with TRBJ2-7, with 11 nucleotides matching TRBD2. After removal of 5 bases from V and 3 bases from J, the junction contained 6 bases not matched to a gene. Germline V CDR1 and CDR2: MNHEY, SVGEGT. This CDR3 comprises 15 residues. The CDR3 DNA follows: TGTGCCAGCAGTCATACTAGCGGGAGCCTCTACGAGCAGTACTTC. This translates into CASSHTSGSLYEQYF.

This clone occurred a few times. The CDR3 sequence: CASERAGLADADFYEQYF. DNA of the CDR3: TGTGCCAGCGAACGAGCGGGGCTAGCGGACGCTGATTTCTACGAGCAGTACTTC. V usage is TRBV3-1 (or the pseudogene TRBV3-2) and J usage is TRBJ2-7, with 7 bases fitting TRBD2. CDR1 and CDR2 from the germline V gene are LGHDT and YNNKEL (reference sequence). The CDR3 loop spans 18 amino acids. V gave up 8 bases and J gave up 3 bases; unmatched junction bases: 22.

The chain is built from TRBV5-5 and TRBJ2-7; a possible D gene is TRBD1 (6 bases). V was trimmed by 2 bases and J by 2 bases, leaving 20 bases between them. Germline CDR1 is SGHKS and CDR2 is YYEKEE (reference sequence). This CDR3 comprises 17 residues. CDR3 sequence: CASSFLPQTGPTYEQYF. The CDR3 nucleotides read TGTGCCAGCAGCTTTTTGCCACAGACAGGACCAACCTACGAGCAGTACTTC.

A note on this clone: The sample has other DNA sequences that encode this CDR3 too. J is TRBJ2-7 and V is TRBV5-5; D uncertain. Trimming removed 2 bases from V and 0 bases from J, with 6 bases in between. This CDR3 is built from 13 residues. Germline values: CDR1 SGHKS, CDR2 YYEKEE (reference sequence). The CDR3 sequence: CASSFASSYEQYF. DNA of the CDR3: TGTGCCAGCAGCTTTGCCAGCTCCTACGAGCAGTACTTC.

V gene TRBV18 combines with J gene TRBJ2-1; 12 bases agree with TRBD1. The CDR3 length is 18 residues. J gave up 5 bases and V 3 bases, and 11 bases lay outside the gene matches. The V gene's germline CDR1 is KGHSH and CDR2 LQKENI. The CDR3: CASSPLGQGARRNNEQFF. In DNA form, the CDR3 reads TGTGCCAGCTCACCCTTGGGACAGGGGGCTAGACGGAACAATGAGCAGTTCTTC.

The CDR3 nucleotides are TGTGCCAGCAGTTCGGACAGATCCGATCGGGACTATGGCTACACCTTC. Its protein product is CASSSDRSDRDYGYTF. The chain links TRBV28 to TRBJ1-2; maybe TRBD1 (6 bases). Trimming removed 4 bases from V and 3 bases from J, with 18 bases in between. Germline CDR1 reads MDHEN; CDR2 reads SYDVKM. The CDR3 spans 16 residues.

The genes are TRBV11-3 and TRBJ2-2; 13 nucleotides line up with TRBD2. This CDR3 contains 15 residues. Per germline, CDR1 SGHNT and CDR2 YENEEA. V shed 5 bases, J shed 5 bases, and the junction held 2 bases outside the gene matches. CDR3 nucleotides: TGTGCCAGCAGCCGGACTAGCGGGAGTACCGGGGAGCTGTTTTTT. Its translation is CASSRTSGSTGELFF.

The V call is TRBV7-2, the J call TRBJ1-4; the match to TRBD1 covers 7 bases. This CDR3 spans 12 amino acids. Germline CDR1 and CDR2: SGHTA and FQGNSA. Losses at the gene ends were 3 bases for V and 8 bases for J; bases not matched to a gene: 0. CDR3 amino acids: CASSLDREKLFF. The CDR3 coding sequence is TGTGCCAGCAGCTTGGACAGGGAAAAACTGTTTTTT.

The chain joins TRBV24-1 to TRBJ2-2; 8 bases align to TRBD1. V lost 2 bases and J lost 2; bases outside the gene matches: 3. Germline lookup yields CDR1 KGHDR and CDR2 SFDVKD. This CDR3 has 16 residues. The CDR3 is CATSDSTGGNTGELFF. CDR3 DNA: TGTGCCACCAGTGATTCCACAGGGGGAAACACCGGGGAGCTGTTTTTT.

The chain has TRBV7-3 and TRBJ2-1, with 7 bases that match TRBD2. Germline V CDR1 and CDR2: SGHTA, FQGTGA. The junction had 18 bases not matched to a gene; V was cut back by 5 bases and J by 8 bases. The CDR3 is 17 amino acids. Written as DNA, the CDR3 is TGTGCCAGCAGCCTACCTCGGGGGAGCGGGAAGGTCGATGAGCAGTTCTTC. Residues: CASSLPRGSGKVDEQFF. Based on the CDR3 plus reference TRBV7-3 and TRBJ2-1, the full variable domain is GAGVSQTPSNKVTEKGKYVELRCDPISGHTALYWYRQSLGQGPEFLIYFQGTGAADDSGLPNDRFFAVRPEGSVSTLKIQRTERGDSAVYLCASSLPRGSGKVDEQFFGPGTRLTVL.

This sequence joins TRBV5-8 and TRBJ2-7; TRBD2 is a possible D gene (5 bases). The CDR3 covers 14 residues. CDR1 is SGHTS and CDR2 is YDEGEE in the germline V gene. The V end was cut by 0 bases, the J end by 6 bases, with 13 bases between. CDR3 in amino acids: CASSLGVTRGEQYF. As DNA, the CDR3 is TGTGCCAGCAGCTTGGGAGTTACCCGGGGCGAGCAGTACTTC.

This chain joins TRBV6-1 and TRBJ1-3; D perhaps matches TRBD1 (5 bases). The germline gives CDR1 MNHNS, CDR2 SASEGT. The CDR3 extends over 16 amino acids. V was clipped by 2 bases and J by 1 base, with 12 bases between them. The CDR3 nucleotides read TGTGCCAGCAGTGAATACGCAGGGTCTTCTGGAAACACCATATATTTT. Translation gives CASSEYAGSSGNTIYF.

The chain recombines TRBV6-4 with TRBJ1-5; D unclear. The germline V and J ends were trimmed by 5 bases and 5 bases, with 13 bases remaining between them. This CDR3 comprises 14 residues. From germline, CDR1 is MRHNA and CDR2 SNTAGT. The CDR3 bases are TGTGCCAGCAGTCCGGATGGGCGGGATCAGCCCCAGCATTTT. Its translation is CASSPDGRDQPQHF.

The CDR3 reads CASTMAGVDTGELFF. The CDR3 coding sequence is TGCGCCAGCACCATGGCGGGAGTTGACACCGGGGAGCTGTTTTTT. V is TRBV10-2 and J is TRBJ2-2; 7 bases are a match to TRBD2. Germline CDR1 is WSHSY and CDR2 is SAAADI. The length of the CDR3 is 15 residues. V lost 7 bases, J lost 3 bases, and 8 bases stayed unmatched.

The rearrangement joins TRBV9 to TRBJ2-5, with 9 bases fitting TRBD1. The CDR3 covers 14 residues. The V gene's germline CDR1 is SGDLS and CDR2 YYNGEE. V lost 3 bases to trimming and J lost 7 bases; unmatched junction nucleotides: 7. CDR3 coding DNA: TGTGCCAGCAGCGCTCGGACAGGGGAAGGGACCCAGTACTTC. Its translation is CASSARTGEGTQYF.

CDR3 in amino acids: CASSPPGGETQYF. CDR3 nucleotide sequence: TGTGCCAGTAGTCCGCCGGGAGGGGAGACCCAGTACTTC. The chain carries TRBV19 and TRBJ2-5, with 8 bases aligning to TRBD2. Per germline, CDR1 LNHDA and CDR2 SQIVND (reference sequence). The CDR3 runs to 13 residues. V lost 5 bases, J lost 5 bases, and 4 bases stayed unmatched.

This clone came up a few times. The chain couples TRBV3-1 (or the pseudogene TRBV3-2) to TRBJ2-7; 8 positions match TRBD2. Germline V lookup: CDR1 LGHDT, CDR2 YNNKEL (reference sequence). This CDR3 region has 18 residues. Unmatched junction bases numbered 16, after V lost 1 base and J lost 5 bases. CDR3 residues: CASSQVTYRTRGRNEQYF. Written as DNA, the CDR3 is TGTGCCAGCAGCCAAGTGACCTACCGTACTCGCGGGAGGAACGAGCAGTACTTC.

The chain uses TRBV15 and TRBJ2-1; 8 positions agree with TRBD2. The V and J ends lost 5 bases and 13 bases, in that order; junction bases with no gene match: 10. The CDR3 contains 13 residues. CDR1 is LNHNV and CDR2 is YYDKDF in the germline V gene (reference sequence). CDR3 nucleotide sequence: TGTGCCACCAGCGGATTAAACGGGAGGGCCCAGTTCTTC. This translates into CATSGLNGRAQFF.

This clone has just one count. The CDR3 region has the DNA TGTGCCAGCAGGGCCGCAACAGGGGATCGAGGGGAGCTGTTTTTT. This translates into CASRAATGDRGELFF. The chain employs TRBV9 and TRBJ2-2; 7 nucleotides align to TRBD1. The CDR3 covers 15 residues. Germline CDR1 and CDR2: SGDLS and YYNGEE. The ends lost 5 bases at V and 8 bases at J; junction bases unmatched: 12.

CDR3 amino acids: CASSLVVAGSGELFF. CDR3 DNA: TGTGCCAGCAGCTTAGTGGTAGCGGGATCCGGGGAGCTGTTTTTT. V gene TRBV7-3 combines with J gene TRBJ2-2; TRBD2 agrees at 8 bases. CDR3 length: 15 amino acids. Trimming removed 2 bases from V and 6 bases from J; junction bases left unmatched: 5. The germline V gene encodes CDR1 SGHTA and CDR2 FQGTGA.

The gene calls are TRBV3-1 (or the pseudogene TRBV3-2) and TRBJ1-3; maybe TRBD1 (6 bases). Per the germline V gene, CDR1 is LGHDT and CDR2 is YNNKEL (reference sequence). CDR3 size: 17 residues. V gave up 4 bases and J gave up 0 bases, with 16 bases separating them. The CDR3 is CASSLKPPGASGNTIYF. The CDR3 nucleotides read TGTGCCAGCAGCCTCAAACCACCAGGGGCCTCTGGAAACACCATATATTTT.